The TCR beta chain described here comes from a study of cytomegalovirus exposure and HLA in healthy donors. Overall study results and limits: A few chains tied to CMV proved CMV antigen-specific in vitro.

On this clone: Antigen: not known.

Clones were read by immunoSEQ multiplex PCR, and TCRdb kept only the in-frame ones, dropping some. The sample lists 120,000 to 150,000 clones, around 90% occurring once. Germline-derived CDR1 and CDR2 are MNHEY and SVGAGI. This CDR3 has 16 residues. V shed 2 bases, J shed 3 bases, and the junction held 8 bases outside the gene matches. The sequenced sample consisted of PBMCs. This TCR came from a man between 18 and 29 years old in good health and CMV-seropositive. The chain uses TRBV6-5 and TRBJ2-3, with 7 bases matching TRBD1. This CDR3 reads CASSYDPGGVTDTQYF. CDR3 nucleotides: TGTGCCAGCAGTTACGACCCAGGGGGAGTAACAGATACGCAGTATTTT.